Described below is a single TCR beta chain sequence and its context. Its antigen is not known. The PCR employed 60 Vbeta primers together with 13 Jbeta primers. Produced via immunoSEQ multiplex PCR; TCRdb's table is partial and in-frame only. The data show under 150,000 clones, 70% to 80% seen once. V lost 0 bases, J lost 1 base, and 10 bases lay in between. Germline CDR1 and CDR2: SGHRS and YFSETQ. The length of the CDR3 is 16 residues. The data originate from a study of cytomegalovirus exposure and HLA in healthy donors. The study's findings and limits: Exclusion applied to some V segments, including TRBV6-2 and TRBV6-3, as they were indistinguishable. Later work found that TCR association rates differed between HLA loci; DRB1 had the most and HLA-C the fewest.

The receptor comes from a woman in her fifties or sixties in good health and CMV-seropositive. The rearrangement links TRBV5-1 to TRBJ1-4; no clear D gene. The sample taken for sequencing was PBMCs. Written as DNA, the CDR3 is TGCGCCAGCAGCTTGGGTACGAGTTTAACTAATGAAAAACTGTTTTTT. Translating gives CASSLGTSLTNEKLFF.